Below are 7 T cell receptor beta chains sequenced from a single sample in a study of cytomegalovirus exposure and HLA in healthy donors. PCR involved 60 Vbeta and 13 Jbeta primers. Repertoires were generated with immunoSEQ multiplex PCR, while TCRdb's copy carries only in-frame clones and drops some. This repertoire includes under 65,000 clones. Sequenced input: PBMCs. The receptors here all came from a woman aged 25 to 45 in good health and CMV-seropositive.

The genes are TRBV11-2 and TRBJ2-2; 10 bases fit TRBD2. V dropped 5 bases and J dropped 4; count of bases not matched to a gene: 4. There are 15 residues in the CDR3. Per germline, CDR1 SGHAT and CDR2 FQNNGV. This chain's CDR3 is CASSKGLASTGELFF. The CDR3 bases are TGTGCCAGCAGCAAGGGACTAGCGAGCACCGGGGAGCTGTTTTTT.

The gene calls are TRBV18 and TRBJ1-3, with TRBD1 matching over 9 bases. Germline trimming cut 4 bases from V and 8 bases from J; bases unmatched to any gene: 12. Germline V gene sequence: CDR1 KGHSH, CDR2 LQKENI. The CDR3 is 16 residues long. DNA for the CDR3: TGTGCCAGCTCACGTACGACAGGGGGAATTCTAGACACCATATATTTT. Translating it yields CASSRTTGGILDTIYF.

CDR3 sequence: CASSSRTGIEAFF. DNA for the CDR3: TGTGCCAGTAGTAGTAGAACAGGGATAGAAGCTTTCTTT. The rearrangement links TRBV19 to TRBJ1-1; D perhaps matches TRBD1 (6 bases). Trimming took 4 bases from V and 8 from J, leaving 14 bases between them. Germline lookup yields CDR1 LNHDA and CDR2 SQIVND (reference sequence). The CDR3 totals 13 residues.

The chain uses TRBV6-6 and TRBJ1-5; D remains ambiguous. CDR1 is MNHNY and CDR2 is SVGAGI in the germline V gene (reference sequence). CDR3 length: 11 amino acids. The ends were cut back, 8 bases at V and 6 bases at J, with 8 bases in the middle. Written as DNA, the CDR3 is TGTGCCAGCGGGGAGAGTCAGCCCCAGCATTTT. It codes for CASGESQPQHF.

This sequence joins TRBV18 and TRBJ1-3; D may be TRBD1 (6 bases). Per germline, CDR1 KGHSH and CDR2 LQKENI. The V end was cut by 5 bases, the J end by 4 bases, with 21 bases between. This CDR3 spans 17 amino acids. As DNA, the CDR3 is TGTGCCAGCTCAAGGTCTGCTGTCAGGGGAGCCGGAAACACCATATATTTT. This sequence encodes CASSRSAVRGAGNTIYF. The whole variable domain, remainder taken from reference TRBV18 and TRBJ1-3, is NAGVMQNPRHLVRRRGQEARLRCSPMKGHSHVYWYRQLPEEGLKFMVYLQKENIIDESGMPKERFSAEFPKEGPSILRIQQVVRGDSAAYFCASSRSAVRGAGNTIYFGEGSWLTVV.

The chain links TRBV25-1 to TRBJ2-2, with D possibly being TRBD1 or TRBD2 (7 bases each). This CDR3 is 14 amino acids long. Germline V gene lookup returns CDR1 MGHDK and CDR2 SYGVNS. The V gene lost 10 bases and the J gene lost 2 bases, with 14 bases spanning the gap. In DNA form, the CDR3 reads TGTGCCACCAGGGGGGGGGTTAACACCGGGGAGCTGTTTTTT. This encodes CATRGGVNTGELFF.

The V and J genes are TRBV28 and TRBJ1-5; a possible D gene is TRBD1 (6 bases). This CDR3 comprises 13 residues. Germline values: CDR1 MDHEN, CDR2 SYDVKM. Trimming stripped 7 bases from V and 3 bases from J, with 10 bases between. Written as DNA, the CDR3 is TGTGCCAGCATCACAGGGACCAATCAGCCCCAGCATTTT. Amino acid sequence: CASITGTNQPQHF. Together with reference TRBV28 and TRBJ1-5, the CDR3 gives the full variable domain: DVKVTQSSRYLVKRTGEKVFLECVQDMDHENMFWYRQDPGLGLRLIYFSYDVKMKEKGDIPEGYSVSREKKERFSLILESASTNQTSMYLCASITGTNQPQHFGDGTRLSIL.